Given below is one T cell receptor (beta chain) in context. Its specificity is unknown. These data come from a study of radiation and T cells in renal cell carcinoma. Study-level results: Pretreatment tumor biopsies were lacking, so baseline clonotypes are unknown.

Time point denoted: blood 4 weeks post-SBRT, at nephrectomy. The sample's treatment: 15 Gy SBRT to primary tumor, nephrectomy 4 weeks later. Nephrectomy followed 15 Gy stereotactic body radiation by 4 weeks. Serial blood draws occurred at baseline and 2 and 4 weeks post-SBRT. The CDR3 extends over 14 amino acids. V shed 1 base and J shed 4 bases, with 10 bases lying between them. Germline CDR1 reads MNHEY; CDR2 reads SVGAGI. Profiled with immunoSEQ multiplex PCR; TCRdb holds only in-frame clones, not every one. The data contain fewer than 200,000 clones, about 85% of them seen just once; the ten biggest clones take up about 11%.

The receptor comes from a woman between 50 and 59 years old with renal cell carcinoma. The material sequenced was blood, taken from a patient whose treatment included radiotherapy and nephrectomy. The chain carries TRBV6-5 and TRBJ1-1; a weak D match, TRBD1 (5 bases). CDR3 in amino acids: CASSYLSGTTEAFF. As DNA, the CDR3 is TGTGCCAGCAGTTACTTATCAGGGACCACTGAAGCTTTCTTT.